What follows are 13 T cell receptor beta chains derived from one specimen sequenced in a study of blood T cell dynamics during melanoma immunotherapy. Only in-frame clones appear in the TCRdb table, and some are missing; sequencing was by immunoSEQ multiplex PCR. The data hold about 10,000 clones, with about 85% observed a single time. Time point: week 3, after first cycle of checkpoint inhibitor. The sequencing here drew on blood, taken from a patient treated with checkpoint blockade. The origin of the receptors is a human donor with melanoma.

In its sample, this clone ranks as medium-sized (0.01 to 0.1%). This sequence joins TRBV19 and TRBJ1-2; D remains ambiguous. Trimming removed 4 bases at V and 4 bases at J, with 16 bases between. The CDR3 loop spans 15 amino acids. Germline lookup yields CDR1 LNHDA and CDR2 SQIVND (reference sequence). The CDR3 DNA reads TGTGCCAGTAGTACCCCCCCGCCACGGACCTATGGCTACACCTTC. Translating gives CASSTPPPRTYGYTF.

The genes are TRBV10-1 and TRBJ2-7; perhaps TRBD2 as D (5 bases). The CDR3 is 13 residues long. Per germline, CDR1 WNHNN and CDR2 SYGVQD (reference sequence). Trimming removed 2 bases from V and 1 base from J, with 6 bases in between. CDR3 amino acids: CASSESGSYEQYF. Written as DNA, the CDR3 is TGCGCCAGCAGTGAGAGCGGATCCTACGAGCAGTACTTC.

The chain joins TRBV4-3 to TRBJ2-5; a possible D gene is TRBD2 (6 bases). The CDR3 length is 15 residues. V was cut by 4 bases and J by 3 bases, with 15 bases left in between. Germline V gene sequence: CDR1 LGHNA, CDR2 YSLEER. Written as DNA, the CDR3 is TGCGCCAGCAGCCCAGAGGGGACGGGAGAAGAGACCCAGTACTTC. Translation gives CASSPEGTGEETQYF.

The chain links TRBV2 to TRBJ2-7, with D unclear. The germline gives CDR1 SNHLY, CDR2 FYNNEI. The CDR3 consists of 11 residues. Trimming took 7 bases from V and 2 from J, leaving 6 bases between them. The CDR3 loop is CASTGTYEQYF. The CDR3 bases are TGTGCCAGCACGGGTACCTACGAGCAGTACTTC.

The CDR3 here is CASSYGLAGGNEQFF. The DNA of the CDR3 is TGTGCCAGCAGCTACGGACTAGCGGGAGGGAATGAGCAGTTCTTC. The chain is built from TRBV5-4 and TRBJ2-1, with 15 positions matching TRBD2. V was clipped by 3 bases and J by 7 bases; unmatched bases: 2. There are 15 residues in the CDR3. CDR1 is SGHNT and CDR2 is YYREEE in the germline V gene (reference sequence). The full variable domain, its missing parts supplied by reference TRBV5-4 and TRBJ2-1, is ETGVTQSPTHLIKTRGQQVTLRCSSQSGHNTVSWYQQALGQGPQFIFQYYREEENGRGNFPPRFSGLQFPNYSSELNVNALELDDSALYLCASSYGLAGGNEQFFGPGTRLTVL.

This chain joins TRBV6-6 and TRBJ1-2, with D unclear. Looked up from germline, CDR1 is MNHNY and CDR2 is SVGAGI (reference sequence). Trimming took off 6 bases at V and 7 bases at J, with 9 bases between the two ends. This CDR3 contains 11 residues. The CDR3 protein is CASSPQVGYTF. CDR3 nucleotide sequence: TGTGCCAGCAGCCCCCAAGTTGGCTACACCTTC.

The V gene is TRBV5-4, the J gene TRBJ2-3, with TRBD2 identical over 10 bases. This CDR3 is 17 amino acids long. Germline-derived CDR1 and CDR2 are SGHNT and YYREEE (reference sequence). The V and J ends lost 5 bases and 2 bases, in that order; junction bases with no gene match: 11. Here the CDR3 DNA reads TGTGCCAGCAGTTCCCCGGGGACTAGCGCGCCCACAGATACGCAGTATTTT. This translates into CASSSPGTSAPTDTQYF.

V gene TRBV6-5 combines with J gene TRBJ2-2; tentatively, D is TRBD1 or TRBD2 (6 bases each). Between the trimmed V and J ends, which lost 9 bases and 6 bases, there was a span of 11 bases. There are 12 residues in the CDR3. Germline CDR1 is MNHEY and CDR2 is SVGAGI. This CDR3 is CASRRGPGELFF. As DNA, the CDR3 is TGTGCCAGTAGACGGGGGCCCGGGGAGCTGTTTTTT.

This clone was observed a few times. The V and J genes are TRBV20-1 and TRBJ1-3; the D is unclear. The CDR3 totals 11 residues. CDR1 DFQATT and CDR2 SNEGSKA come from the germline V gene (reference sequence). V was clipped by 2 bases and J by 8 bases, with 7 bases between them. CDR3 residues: CSARSLHTIYF. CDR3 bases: TGCAGTGCTAGATCGCTCCACACCATATATTTT.

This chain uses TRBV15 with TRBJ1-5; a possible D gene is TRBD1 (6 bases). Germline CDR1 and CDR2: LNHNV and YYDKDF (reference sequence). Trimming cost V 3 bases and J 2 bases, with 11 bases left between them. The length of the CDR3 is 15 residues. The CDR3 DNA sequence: TGTGCCACCAGCAGGCAGGGGCAGCGCAATCAGCCCCAGCATTTT. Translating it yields CATSRQGQRNQPQHF.

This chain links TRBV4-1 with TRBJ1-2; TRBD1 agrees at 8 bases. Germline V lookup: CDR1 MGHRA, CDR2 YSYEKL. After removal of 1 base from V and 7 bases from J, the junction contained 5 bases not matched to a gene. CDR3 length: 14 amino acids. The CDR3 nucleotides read TGCGCCAGCAGCCAAGGCACCGGACAGGGTGGCTACACCTTC. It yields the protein CASSQGTGQGGYTF.

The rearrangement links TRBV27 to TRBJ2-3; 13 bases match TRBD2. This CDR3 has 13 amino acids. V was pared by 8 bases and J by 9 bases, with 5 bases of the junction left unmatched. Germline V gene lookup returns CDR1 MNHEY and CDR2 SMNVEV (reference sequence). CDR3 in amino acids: CASRTSGRRTQYF. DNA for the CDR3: TGTGCCAGCCGGACTAGCGGGAGACGCACGCAGTATTTT.

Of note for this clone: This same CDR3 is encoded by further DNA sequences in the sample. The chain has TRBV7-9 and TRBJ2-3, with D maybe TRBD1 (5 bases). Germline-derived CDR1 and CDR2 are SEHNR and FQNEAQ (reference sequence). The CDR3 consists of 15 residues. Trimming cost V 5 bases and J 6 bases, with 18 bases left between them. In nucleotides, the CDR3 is TGTGCCAGCAGCCCTCCTGTCAGGGCAAGGGATACGCAGTATTTT. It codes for CASSPPVRARDTQYF. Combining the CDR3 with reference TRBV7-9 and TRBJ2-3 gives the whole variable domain DTGVSQNPRHKITKRGQNVTFRCDPISEHNRLYWYRQTLGQGPEFLTYFQNEAQLEKSRLLSDRFSAERPKGSFSTLEIQRTEQGDSAMYLCASSPPVRARDTQYFGPGTRLTVL.